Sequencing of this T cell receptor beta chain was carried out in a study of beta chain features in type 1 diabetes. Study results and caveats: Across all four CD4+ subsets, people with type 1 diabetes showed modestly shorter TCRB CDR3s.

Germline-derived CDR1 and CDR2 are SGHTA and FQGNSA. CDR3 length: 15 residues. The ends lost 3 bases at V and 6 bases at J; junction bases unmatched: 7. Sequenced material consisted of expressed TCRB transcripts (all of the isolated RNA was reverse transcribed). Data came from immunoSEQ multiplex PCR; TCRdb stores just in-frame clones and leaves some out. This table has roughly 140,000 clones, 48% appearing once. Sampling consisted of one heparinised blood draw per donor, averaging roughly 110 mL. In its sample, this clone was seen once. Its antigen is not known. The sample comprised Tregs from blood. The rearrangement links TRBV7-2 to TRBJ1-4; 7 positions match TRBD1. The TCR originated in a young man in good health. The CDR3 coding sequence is TGTGCCAGCAGCTTCAGACAGGGTTGGGATGAAAAACTGTTTTTT. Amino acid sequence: CASSFRQGWDEKLFF.